This record covers a single T cell receptor (beta chain). Its matching antigen is unknown. The sample comes from a study of shared clonotypes between healthy human individuals. Study overall: Three plates were used per donor for CD4 naive, three for CD4 memory, two for CD8 naive and one for CD8 memory. The study's findings and limits: Tissue TCR repertoires likely differ from these blood-only repertoires.

The CDR3 extends over 13 amino acids. Trimming pared 5 bases from V and 3 bases from J, leaving 11 bases between. Germline V lookup: CDR1 MNHNY, CDR2 SVGAGI (reference sequence). All donors qualified as healthy HIV-negative adults and had experienced no recent acute infections or vaccinations. Sequencing was performed with immunoSEQ multiplex PCR; in TCRdb, only in-frame clones are kept and a portion is missing. The sample has about 2.4 million clones; more than 85% are singletons. Sequenced sample: naive CD4+ T cells from PBMCs. The sample's subset: CD45RA+ positively selected. This receptor was identified in a man younger than 35 in good health. Some clones in this sample may be carry-over from other donors' samples. The chain combines TRBV6-6 with TRBJ2-7; perhaps TRBD1 as D (6 bases). For the CDR3, the DNA is TGTGCCAGCAGTCCCGAAGGGGGCTACGAGCAGTACTTC. It yields the protein CASSPEGGYEQYF.